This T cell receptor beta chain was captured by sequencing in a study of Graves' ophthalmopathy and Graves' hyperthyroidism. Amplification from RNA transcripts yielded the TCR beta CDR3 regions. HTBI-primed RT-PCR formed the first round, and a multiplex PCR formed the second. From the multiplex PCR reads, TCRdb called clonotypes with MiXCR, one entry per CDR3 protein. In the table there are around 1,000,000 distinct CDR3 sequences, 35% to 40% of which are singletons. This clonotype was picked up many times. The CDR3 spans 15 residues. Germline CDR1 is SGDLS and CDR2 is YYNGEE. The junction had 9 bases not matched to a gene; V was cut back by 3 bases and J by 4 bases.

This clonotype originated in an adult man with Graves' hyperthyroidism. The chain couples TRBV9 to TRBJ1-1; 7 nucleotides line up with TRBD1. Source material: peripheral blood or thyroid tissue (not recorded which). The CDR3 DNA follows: TGTGCCAGCAGCGGGAGACAGGGTTCAGGCACTGAAGCTTTCTTT. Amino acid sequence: CASSGRQGSGTEAFF. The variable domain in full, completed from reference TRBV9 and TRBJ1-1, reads DSGVTQTPKHLITATGQRVTLRCSPRSGDLSVYWYQQSLDQGLQFLIQYYNGEERAKGNILERFSAQQFPDLHSELNLSSLELGDSALYFCASSGRQGSGTEAFFGQGTRLTVV.